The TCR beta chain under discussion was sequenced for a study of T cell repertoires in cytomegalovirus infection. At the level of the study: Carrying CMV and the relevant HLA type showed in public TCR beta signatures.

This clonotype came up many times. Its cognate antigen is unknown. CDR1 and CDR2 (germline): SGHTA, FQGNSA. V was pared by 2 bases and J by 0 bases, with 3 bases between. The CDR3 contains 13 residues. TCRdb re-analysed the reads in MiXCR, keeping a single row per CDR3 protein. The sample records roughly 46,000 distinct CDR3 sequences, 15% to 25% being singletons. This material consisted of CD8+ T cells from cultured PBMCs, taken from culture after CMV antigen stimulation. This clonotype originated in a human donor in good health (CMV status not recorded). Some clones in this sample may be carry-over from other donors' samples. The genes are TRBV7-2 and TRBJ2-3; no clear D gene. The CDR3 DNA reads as TGTGCCAGCAGCTTAATTAGCACAGATACGCAGTATTTT. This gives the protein CASSLISTDTQYF.